Shown below are 30 T cell receptor beta chains from a single sample sequenced in a study of cytomegalovirus exposure and HLA in healthy donors. Primers for the PCR totalled 60 Vbeta and 13 Jbeta. The table came from immunoSEQ multiplex PCR; TCRdb's copy has only in-frame clones and leaves some out. The table lists 60,000 to 80,000 clones, less than 65% of them singletons. What was sequenced was PBMCs. The receptors come from a man in his thirties or forties in good health and CMV-seronegative.

V gene TRBV5-1 combines with J gene TRBJ2-3, with D perhaps TRBD1 (6 bases). This CDR3 is built from 14 residues. The ends were cut back, 7 bases at V and 2 bases at J, with 14 bases in the middle. Germline V gives CDR1 SGHRS, CDR2 YFSETQ. In DNA, the CDR3 is TGCGCCAGCCATAAACAGGGCCCCACAGATACGCAGTATTTT. Its protein is CASHKQGPTDTQYF.

This chain uses TRBV2 with TRBJ2-3, with 7 bases lining up with TRBD2. The CDR3 runs to 12 residues. Losses at the gene ends were 9 bases for V and 12 bases for J; bases not matched to a gene: 12. CDR1 is SNHLY and CDR2 is FYNNEI in the germline V gene. This CDR3 reads CARDRTGRSQYF. The CDR3 DNA follows: TGTGCCAGGGACCGAACCGGGAGGTCACAGTATTTT.

CDR3 sequence: CASSITGREQYF. The CDR3 region has the DNA TGTGCCAGCAGCATAACAGGGCGCGAGCAGTACTTC. The chain has TRBV5-4 and TRBJ2-7; TRBD1 might be the D (6 bases). The CDR3 has 12 amino acids. V lost 4 bases and J lost 6, with 11 bases in between. The germline V gene has CDR1 SGHNT and CDR2 YYREEE (reference sequence).

This chain links TRBV6-6 with TRBJ1-2, with 9 positions matching TRBD1. The CDR3 covers 16 residues. In germline, CDR1 is MNHNY, CDR2 SVGAGI (reference sequence). V lost 6 bases, J lost 5 bases, and 13 bases stayed unmatched. CDR3 DNA sequence: TGTGCCAGCAGCGGAATCCGGGACAGGGTCCCTTATGGCTACACCTTC. It translates to CASSGIRDRVPYGYTF.

The V call is TRBV5-1, the J call TRBJ2-2, with 7 bases lining up with TRBD1. The trim removed 6 bases at V and 4 bases at J, leaving 12 bases unmatched. The CDR3 totals 16 residues. Germline CDR1 and CDR2: SGHRS and YFSETQ. The CDR3 loop reads CASTLRQNRGTGELFF. CDR3 nucleotides: TGCGCCAGCACACTAAGACAAAACAGGGGCACCGGGGAGCTGTTTTTT.

This rearrangement joins TRBV6-5 to TRBJ2-2, with TRBD2 identical over 7 bases. The CDR3 covers 12 residues. V lost 6 bases, J lost 11 bases, and 6 bases stayed unmatched. Germline assignment: CDR1 MNHEY and CDR2 SVGAGI. The CDR3 sequence is CASRGGTRELFF. CDR3 coding DNA: TGTGCCAGCAGGGGAGGGACTCGAGAGCTGTTTTTT.

The CDR3 loop is CASSLTRVGELFF. In DNA, the CDR3 is TGTGCCAGCAGCTTAACTAGGGTCGGGGAGCTGTTTTTT. The chain has TRBV9 and TRBJ2-2; D might be TRBD2 (5 bases). CDR1 and CDR2 (germline): SGDLS, YYNGEE. There are 13 residues in the CDR3. The V and J ends lost 4 bases and 7 bases respectively, with 11 bases between them.

The chain is built from TRBV15 and TRBJ2-1; 8 nucleotides line up with TRBD1. There are 14 residues in the CDR3. Germline V gene data show CDR1 as LNHNV and CDR2 as YYDKDF (reference sequence). Germline trimming cut 4 bases from V and 5 bases from J; bases unmatched to any gene: 4. The CDR3 reads CATSTGQANNEQFF. Here the CDR3 DNA reads TGTGCCACCAGCACGGGACAGGCGAACAATGAGCAGTTCTTC.

The sample holds a few counts of this clone. The rearrangement joins TRBV7-9 to TRBJ2-2; D is possibly TRBD2 (6 bases). From germline, CDR1 is SEHNR and CDR2 FQNEAQ (reference sequence). V was cut by 2 bases and J by 6 bases, with 7 bases left in between. CDR3 size: 13 residues. For the CDR3, the DNA is TGTGCCAGCAGCTTACGACTAGCCGGGGAGCTGTTTTTT. Its translation: CASSLRLAGELFF.

This chain connects TRBV2 to TRBJ2-1, with TRBD1 identical over 7 bases. Per the germline V gene, CDR1 is SNHLY and CDR2 is FYNNEI. V lost 7 bases, J lost 15 bases, and 12 bases stayed unmatched. The length of the CDR3 is 12 residues. CDR3 amino acids: CASNQDREYSFF. In nucleotides, the CDR3 is TGTGCCAGCAACCAAGACAGGGAATATTCGTTCTTC.

This clone appeared a few times. This rearrangement joins TRBV2 to TRBJ2-3, with 13 bases matching TRBD2. V shed 5 bases, J shed 5 bases, and the junction held 4 bases outside the gene matches. Looked up from germline, CDR1 is SNHLY and CDR2 is FYNNEI. The CDR3 has 15 residues. CDR3 residues: CASSSLAGGQDTQYF. As DNA, the CDR3 is TGTGCCAGCAGTTCACTAGCGGGGGGGCAAGATACGCAGTATTTT.

This chain links TRBV2 with TRBJ2-7, with D possibly matching TRBD2 (6 bases). This CDR3 spans 14 amino acids. Trimming left V 4 bases short and J 2 bases short, with 12 bases between. CDR1 and CDR2 (germline): SNHLY, FYNNEI. The CDR3 loop reads CASSGGDPPYEQYF. The CDR3 nucleotides are TGTGCCAGCAGTGGGGGGGACCCACCCTACGAGCAGTACTTC.

The rearrangement joins TRBV10-3 to TRBJ1-3; 9 nucleotides match TRBD1. V lost 7 bases, J lost 8 bases, and 6 bases stayed unmatched. There are 13 residues in the CDR3. Germline V gene data show CDR1 as ENHRY and CDR2 as SYGVKD. This CDR3 reads CAINRDRAHTIYF. DNA for the CDR3: TGTGCCATCAATCGGGACAGGGCGCACACCATATATTTT.

J is TRBJ1-2 and V is TRBV11-2, with a possible D match to TRBD1 (6 bases). There are 17 residues in the CDR3. Trimming took off 1 base at V and 1 base at J, with 16 bases between the two ends. Germline V gives CDR1 SGHAT, CDR2 FQNNGV. In nucleotides, the CDR3 is TGTGCCAGCAGCTTAGGGACAGCAGAAATTCTTAACTATGGCTACACCTTC. Translation: CASSLGTAEILNYGYTF. The whole variable domain, filled in from reference TRBV11-2 and TRBJ1-2, reads EAGVAQSPRYKIIEKRQSVAFWCNPISGHATLYWYQQILGQGPKLLIQFQNNGVVDDSQLPKDRFSAERLKGVDSTLKIQPAKLEDSAVYLCASSLGTAEILNYGYTFGSGTRLTVV.

This clone was recorded a few times. This chain links TRBV6-5 with TRBJ2-7, with 12 bases lining up with TRBD2. The germline CDR1 and CDR2 sequences are MNHEY and SVGAGI. Unmatched junction bases numbered 11, after V lost 4 bases and J lost 7 bases. The CDR3 is 16 residues long. As DNA, the CDR3 is TGTGCCAGCAGTTTCTGGACTAGCGGGGAGTCGCTGGAGCAGTACTTC. Amino acids: CASSFWTSGESLEQYF.

V and J are TRBV25-1 and TRBJ2-5, with TRBD1 matching over 8 bases. The V segment lost 3 bases and the J segment 3 bases; nucleotides outside the gene matches: 3. The CDR3 is 14 residues long. Germline values: CDR1 MGHDK, CDR2 SYGVNS. CDR3 loop: CASSEIQGEETQYF. CDR3 DNA sequence: TGTGCCAGCAGTGAGATACAGGGGGAAGAGACCCAGTACTTC. Using reference TRBV25-1 and TRBJ2-5 for the parts outside the CDR3, the full variable domain is EADIYQTPRYLVIGTGKKITLECSQTMGHDKMYWYQQDPGMELHLIHYSYGVNSTEKGDLSSESTVSRIRTEHFPLTLESARPSHTSQYLCASSEIQGEETQYFGPGTRLLVL.

This clone was recorded a few times. The rearrangement joins TRBV5-6 to TRBJ2-3; D gene uncertain. The CDR3 has 11 amino acids. The V end was cut by 4 bases, the J end by 3 bases, with 3 bases between. From germline, CDR1 is SGHDT and CDR2 YYEEEE. CDR3 bases: TGTGCCAGCAGCCAGACAGATACGCAGTATTTT. It encodes CASSQTDTQYF.

The rearrangement joins TRBV7-9 to TRBJ2-3; 8 bases agree with TRBD2. J was trimmed by 1 base and V by 8 bases; bases with no gene match: 8. In germline, CDR1 is SEHNR, CDR2 FQNEAQ (reference sequence). This CDR3 is built from 15 residues. In DNA form, the CDR3 reads TGTGCCAGCCGAGGCGGAGCGGGGGGCACAGATACGCAGTATTTT. It codes for CASRGGAGGTDTQYF. Full variable domain (remainder filled in from reference TRBV7-9 and TRBJ2-3): DTGVSQNPRHKITKRGQNVTFRCDPISEHNRLYWYRQTLGQGPEFLTYFQNEAQLEKSRLLSDRFSAERPKGSFSTLEIQRTEQGDSAMYLCASRGGAGGTDTQYFGPGTRLTVL.

This rearrangement joins TRBV18 to TRBJ1-5; the D gene is possibly TRBD1 (5 bases). The CDR3 covers 14 residues. The V and J ends lost 6 bases and 1 base respectively, with 10 bases between them. CDR1 KGHSH and CDR2 LQKENI come from the germline V gene. In DNA, the CDR3 is TGTGCCAGCTCGGACGGGGGGAGCAATCAGCCCCAGCATTTT. Amino acids: CASSDGGSNQPQHF.

This sequence joins TRBV15 and TRBJ2-1; 7 bases are a match to TRBD1. The CDR3 contains 15 residues. The germline V gene has CDR1 LNHNV and CDR2 YYDKDF (reference sequence). Trimming cost V 4 bases and J 7 bases; bases outside gene matches: 10. This CDR3 reads CATSTSLGQHNEQFF. The CDR3 DNA reads TGTGCCACCAGCACCAGCCTGGGACAGCATAATGAGCAGTTCTTC.

This clone was detected only a few times. CDR3 region: CASSRNPGLAGEQYF. The CDR3 DNA follows: TGTGCCAGCAGCCGGAATCCGGGACTAGCGGGCGAGCAGTACTTC. The chain carries TRBV4-2 and TRBJ2-7, with 12 bases matching TRBD2. The CDR3 runs to 15 residues. CDR1 and CDR2 from the germline V gene are LGHNA and YNFKEQ. With V trimmed by 4 bases and J by 6 bases, 7 bases remained unmatched.

V gene TRBV6-1 combines with J gene TRBJ1-1, with D perhaps matching TRBD1 (5 bases). CDR3 length equals 14 residues. The V and J ends lost 4 bases and 4 bases respectively, with 13 bases between them. Germline V gene lookup returns CDR1 MNHNS and CDR2 SASEGT. Here the CDR3 reads CASSVGGGVTEAFF. As DNA, the CDR3 is TGTGCCAGCAGTGTCGGGGGGGGAGTCACTGAAGCTTTCTTT.

As regards this clone: The DNA is left out, because the CDR3 cannot be placed on it with certainty; the CDR3 is given as TCRdb lists it. The rearrangement uses TRBV5-4 and TRBJ2-7; the D call TRBD1 from the table was never checked on the DNA. CDR1 and CDR2 from the germline V gene are SGHNT and YYREEE (reference sequence). The CDR3 spans 13 residues, counting both ends. The CDR3: CASSFGPGYEQYF.

This sequence joins TRBV6-1 and TRBJ2-3; 10 bases fit TRBD2. The CDR3 loop spans 16 amino acids. V lost 1 base and J lost 9; bases outside the gene matches: 10. Germline CDR1 MNHNS, CDR2 SASEGT. The CDR3 DNA follows: TGTGCCAGCAGTGAAGAAGCGGGGGGGGTACAAGGGACGCAGTATTTT. Protein sequence: CASSEEAGGVQGTQYF.

The CDR3 region is CSVEGQNSYEQYF. CDR3 bases: TGCAGCGTGGAGGGGCAAAACTCCTACGAGCAGTACTTC. The chain recombines TRBV29-1 with TRBJ2-7, with a possible D match to TRBD2 (6 bases). CDR1 and CDR2 from the germline V gene are SQVTM and ANQGSEA. This CDR3 has 13 amino acids. Trimming removed 6 bases at V and 0 bases at J, with 12 bases between.

This clone was seen a handful of times. This rearrangement joins TRBV10-3 to TRBJ1-3; D not resolved. V was pared by 3 bases and J by 1 base, with 7 bases between. The CDR3 covers 14 residues. Germline V CDR1 and CDR2: ENHRY, SYGVKD. CDR3: CAISDITSGNTIYF. The DNA of the CDR3 is TGTGCCATCAGTGACATCACTTCTGGAAACACCATATATTTT.

The rearrangement uses TRBV30 and TRBJ1-2, with TRBD1 matching over 8 bases. Germline trimming cut 0 bases from V and 4 bases from J; bases unmatched to any gene: 4. Germline lookup yields CDR1 GTSNPN and CDR2 SVGIG (reference sequence). This CDR3 comprises 14 residues. The CDR3 nucleotides read TGTGCCTGGAGTGTAGGGGGGACAGGCTATGGCTACACCTTC. Its translation: CAWSVGGTGYGYTF.

This sequence joins TRBV7-8 and TRBJ1-5, with 7 bases that match TRBD1. This CDR3 region has 16 residues. V dropped 5 bases and J dropped 6; count of bases not matched to a gene: 13. Germline V gene data show CDR1 as SGHVS and CDR2 as FQNEAQ. The CDR3 DNA sequence: TGTGCCAGCAGCCTACAATCGACAGGGACGGGTCAGCCCCAGCATTTT. Protein product: CASSLQSTGTGQPQHF.

The chain uses TRBV5-6 and TRBJ2-7, with D hard to call. CDR1 and CDR2 (germline): SGHDT, YYEEEE. This CDR3 has 12 residues. Trimming pared 0 bases from V and 4 bases from J, leaving 5 bases between. The CDR3 reads CASSLAVYEQYF. CDR3 DNA: TGTGCCAGCAGCTTGGCGGTGTACGAGCAGTACTTC.

The rearrangement joins TRBV29-1 to TRBJ2-7; the match to TRBD1 covers 10 bases. Germline V gives CDR1 SQVTM, CDR2 ANQGSEA. The CDR3 totals 13 residues. The trim removed 4 bases at V and 5 bases at J, leaving 5 bases unmatched. The CDR3 spells CSVGLTGGNEQYF. The CDR3 nucleotides are TGCAGCGTTGGGTTGACAGGGGGCAACGAGCAGTACTTC.